Listed here are 7 T cell receptor beta chains from one sample, sequenced in a study of control samples from healthy donors and cancer patients. This table comes from immunoSEQ multiplex PCR, and its TCRdb copy is limited to in-frame clones, with some not included. The data hold some 13,000 clones, with approximately 77% observed a single time. Material: formalin-fixed, paraffin-embedded tissue. Receptors originate from a male donor with melanoma.

This rearrangement joins TRBV7-8 to TRBJ1-2; D is undetermined. V lost 7 bases, J lost 0 bases, and 15 bases lay in between. The CDR3 runs to 15 residues. CDR1 SGHVS and CDR2 FQNEAQ come from the germline V gene. The CDR3 loop is CASTDPWETNYGYTF. DNA for the CDR3: TGTGCCAGCACCGACCCGTGGGAAACTAACTATGGCTACACCTTC.

V usage is TRBV7-2 and J usage is TRBJ2-1; 11 nucleotides match TRBD2. Looked up from germline, CDR1 is SGHTA and CDR2 is FQGNSA. V gave up 1 base and J gave up 4 bases; unmatched junction bases: 0. The CDR3 totals 15 residues. CDR3 sequence reads: CASSLGLAGYNEQFF. The CDR3 DNA sequence: TGTGCCAGCAGCTTAGGACTAGCGGGGTACAATGAGCAGTTCTTC.

The V and J genes are TRBV3-1 (or the pseudogene TRBV3-2) and TRBJ2-7; D ambiguous. V was shortened by 0 bases and J by 3 bases, with 0 bases between the two germline ends. Germline V gene lookup returns CDR1 LGHDT and CDR2 YNNKEL (reference sequence). The CDR3 is made up of 11 amino acids. In nucleotides, the CDR3 is TGTGCCAGCAGCCAAGACTACGAGCAGTACTTC. Its translation: CASSQDYEQYF.

The chain has TRBV11-2 and TRBJ1-2, with D maybe TRBD1 (5 bases). This CDR3 is 15 amino acids long. From germline, CDR1 is SGHAT and CDR2 FQNNGV. Trimming shortened V by 5 bases and J by 4 bases, and 17 bases separated the two germline ends. The CDR3 DNA reads as TGTGCCAGCAGCCCGAGAAAAGGGGTGGGCTATGGCTACACCTTC. This translates into CASSPRKGVGYGYTF. Full variable domain (remainder filled in from reference TRBV11-2 and TRBJ1-2): EAGVAQSPRYKIIEKRQSVAFWCNPISGHATLYWYQQILGQGPKLLIQFQNNGVVDDSQLPKDRFSAERLKGVDSTLKIQPAKLEDSAVYLCASSPRKGVGYGYTFGSGTRLTVV.

The gene calls are TRBV7-9 and TRBJ1-3, with D hard to call. V was cut by 4 bases and J by 0 bases, with 13 bases left in between. CDR3 size: 16 residues. Germline V gives CDR1 SEHNR, CDR2 FQNEAQ (reference sequence). CDR3 region: CASSSPGPSSGNTIYF. CDR3 nucleotide sequence: TGTGCCAGCAGCTCCCCGGGCCCCAGCTCTGGAAACACCATATATTTT.

The chain is built from TRBV27 and TRBJ2-7; TRBD1 agrees at 10 bases. The CDR3 runs to 16 residues. V gave up 1 base and J gave up 3 bases; unmatched junction bases: 6. CDR1 MNHEY and CDR2 SMNVEV come from the germline V gene (reference sequence). CDR3 DNA sequence: TGTGCCAGCAGTTTATTGGGACAGGGGACAGACTACGAGCAGTACTTC. It codes for CASSLLGQGTDYEQYF.

The chain employs TRBV4-1 and TRBJ2-3, with 8 positions matching TRBD2. The V and J ends lost 3 bases and 2 bases, in that order; junction bases with no gene match: 7. This CDR3 has 16 amino acids. CDR1 is MGHRA and CDR2 is YSYEKL in the germline V gene. Here the CDR3 DNA reads TGCGCCAGCAGCCAGGTTAAGCGGGGGATCACAGATACGCAGTATTTT. Translated, it gives CASSQVKRGITDTQYF.